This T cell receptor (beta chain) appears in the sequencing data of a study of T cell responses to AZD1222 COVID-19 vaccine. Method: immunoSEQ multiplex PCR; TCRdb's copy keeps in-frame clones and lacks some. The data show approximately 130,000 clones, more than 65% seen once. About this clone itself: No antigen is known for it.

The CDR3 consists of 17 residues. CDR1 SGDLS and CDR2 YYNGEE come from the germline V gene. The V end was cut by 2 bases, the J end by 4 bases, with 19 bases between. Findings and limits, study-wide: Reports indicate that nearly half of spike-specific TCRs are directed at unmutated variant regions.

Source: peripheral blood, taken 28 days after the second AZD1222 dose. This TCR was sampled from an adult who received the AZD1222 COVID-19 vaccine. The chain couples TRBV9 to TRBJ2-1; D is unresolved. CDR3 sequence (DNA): TGTGCCAGCAGCGTCGGCTTGGAGACCTTGGAGTACAATGAGCAGTTCTTC. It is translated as CASSVGLETLEYNEQFF.